The 16 T cell receptor beta chains below all came from one sample that was sequenced in a study of control samples from healthy donors and cancer patients. The method was immunoSEQ multiplex PCR; TCRdb's version includes in-frame clones alone and lacks a portion of them. Of around 90,000 clones listed, 85% were seen once; the top ten hold approximately 2.1%. Input material: blood. These receptors originate from a woman between 35 and 50 years old in good health.

V gene TRBV5-4 combines with J gene TRBJ2-1; D tentatively fits TRBD1 or TRBD2 (5 bases each). The V and J ends lost 4 bases and 9 bases respectively, with 14 bases between them. CDR1 and CDR2 (germline): SGHNT, YYREEE (reference sequence). The CDR3 spans 13 residues. DNA for the CDR3: TGTGCCAGCAGCCCGGGACGCTGGGGTGAGCAGTTCTTC. Its translation: CASSPGRWGEQFF. The full variable domain, with the rest looked up from reference TRBV5-4 and TRBJ2-1, is ETGVTQSPTHLIKTRGQQVTLRCSSQSGHNTVSWYQQALGQGPQFIFQYYREEENGRGNFPPRFSGLQFPNYSSELNVNALELDDSALYLCASSPGRWGEQFFGPGTRLTVL.

The CDR3 DNA is TGTGCCAGCAGTTCCGTTCGAAAGGGAGTAAGGGAGCAGTACTTC. It codes for CASSSVRKGVREQYF. V gene TRBV6-5 combines with J gene TRBJ2-7; TRBD2 is a possible D gene (5 bases). The CDR3 has 15 residues. The germline CDR1 and CDR2 sequences are MNHEY and SVGAGI. Trimming left V 4 bases short and J 7 bases short, with 20 bases between.

The rearrangement joins TRBV29-1 to TRBJ2-1, with a possible D match to TRBD2 (6 bases). The CDR3 runs 14 residues. V lost 0 bases, J lost 9 bases, and 15 bases lay in between. The germline V gene encodes CDR1 SQVTM and CDR2 ANQGSEA. The CDR3 loop reads CSVEDRDSTGEQFF. The CDR3 DNA sequence: TGCAGCGTTGAAGATCGGGACTCGACGGGTGAGCAGTTCTTC.

V is TRBV29-1 and J is TRBJ1-1; the D gene is possibly TRBD1 (5 bases). Trimming left V 6 bases short and J 0 bases short, with 8 bases between. The V gene's germline CDR1 is SQVTM and CDR2 ANQGSEA. There are 12 residues in the CDR3. CDR3 region: CSVGLLNTEAFF. DNA of the CDR3: TGCAGCGTGGGACTCCTGAACACTGAAGCTTTCTTT.

V usage is TRBV6-2 or TRBV6-3 and J usage is TRBJ2-3, with 8 positions matching TRBD2. Germline loops: CDR1 MNHEY, CDR2 SVGEGT. The CDR3 has 16 residues. The junction had 10 bases not matched to a gene; V was cut back by 2 bases and J by 6 bases. The CDR3 sequence is CASSYDGERGRDTQYF. The CDR3 coding sequence is TGTGCCAGCAGTTACGACGGCGAGCGGGGGAGGGATACGCAGTATTTT.

This chain links TRBV7-2 with TRBJ2-1, with D perhaps being TRBD1 or TRBD2 (6 bases each). The CDR3 spans 13 residues. V gave up 2 bases and J gave up 5 bases, with 7 bases separating them. Germline V gene sequence: CDR1 SGHTA, CDR2 FQGNSA. The CDR3 region has the DNA TGTGCCAGCAGCTTAAGGGGGGACAATGAGCAGTTCTTC. Translation gives CASSLRGDNEQFF.

J is TRBJ2-1 and V is TRBV9; D gene ambiguous. Germline V lookup: CDR1 SGDLS, CDR2 YYNGEE. The CDR3 extends over 15 amino acids. V lost 4 bases and J lost 0, with 11 bases in between. CDR3 sequence reads: CASSPPKGSYNEQFF. The CDR3 nucleotides are TGTGCCAGCAGCCCCCCTAAGGGCTCCTACAATGAGCAGTTCTTC.

The chain recombines TRBV6-1 with TRBJ1-6; 10 bases are a match to TRBD1. The trim removed 2 bases at V and 6 bases at J, leaving 1 base unmatched. Germline V gene sequence: CDR1 MNHNS, CDR2 SASEGT. This CDR3 has 15 amino acids. For the CDR3, the DNA is TGTGCCAGCAGTGAATGGACAGGGGGTAATTCACCCCTCCACTTT. Encoded protein: CASSEWTGGNSPLHF.

The chain carries TRBV24-1 and TRBJ1-6; 8 bases fit TRBD1. The ends lost 4 bases at V and 0 bases at J; junction bases unmatched: 7. The germline V gene encodes CDR1 KGHDR and CDR2 SFDVKD. The CDR3 sequence is 18 residues long. As DNA, the CDR3 is TGTGCCACCAGTGACCTCCGGGACAGGAGCTCCTATAATTCACCCCTCCACTTT. Its translation: CATSDLRDRSSYNSPLHF.

The chain joins TRBV7-2 to TRBJ2-3; 10 bases agree with TRBD2. V shed 4 bases, J shed 0 bases, and the junction held 4 bases outside the gene matches. Germline assignment: CDR1 SGHTA and CDR2 FQGNSA. There are 16 residues in the CDR3. CDR3 protein: CASSSLAGASTDTQYF. CDR3 coding DNA: TGTGCCAGCAGCTCCCTAGCGGGGGCTAGCACAGATACGCAGTATTTT.

V is TRBV27 and J is TRBJ1-2; unclear D gene. Germline loops: CDR1 MNHEY, CDR2 SMNVEV (reference sequence). The ends were cut back, 0 bases at V and 7 bases at J, with 12 bases in the middle. This CDR3 region has 14 residues. The CDR3 loop reads CASSLSEAAPGYTF. The CDR3 nucleotides are TGTGCCAGCAGTTTATCCGAGGCGGCTCCTGGCTACACCTTC.

This chain links TRBV6-2 or TRBV6-3 with TRBJ2-3, with D maybe TRBD2 (5 bases). The germline V gene has CDR1 MNHEY and CDR2 SVGEGT. V lost 2 bases, J lost 1 base, and 10 bases lay in between. The CDR3 is 15 amino acids. The CDR3 DNA sequence: TGTGCCAGCAGTTACGTATTCGGGGGCACAGATACGCAGTATTTT. Its translation: CASSYVFGGTDTQYF.

The CDR3 sequence: CASSQDTFLSEQYF. The CDR3 DNA follows: TGTGCCAGCAGCCAGGACACCTTTCTCAGCGAGCAGTACTTC. The V and J genes are TRBV3-1 (or the pseudogene TRBV3-2) and TRBJ2-7, with D tentatively TRBD1 (5 bases). V lost 3 bases, J lost 6 bases, and 15 bases lay in between. Looked up from germline, CDR1 is LGHDT and CDR2 is YNNKEL (reference sequence). The CDR3 extends over 14 amino acids.

This rearrangement joins TRBV5-1 to TRBJ1-2, with D unclear. The V gene's germline CDR1 is SGHRS and CDR2 YFSETQ. V shed 4 bases and J shed 0 bases, with 13 bases lying between them. This CDR3 has 15 amino acids. The chain's CDR3 is CASSPDGRANYGYTF. CDR3 nucleotide sequence: TGCGCCAGCAGCCCGGACGGAAGAGCTAACTATGGCTACACCTTC.

The rearrangement joins TRBV5-6 to TRBJ2-1; 7 bases map to TRBD2. CDR1 and CDR2 from the germline V gene are SGHDT and YYEEEE. Losses at the gene ends were 5 bases for V and 3 bases for J; bases not matched to a gene: 8. The CDR3 has 15 residues. Here the CDR3 reads CASRVSGRDYNEQFF. The DNA for the CDR3 is TGTGCCAGCAGGGTTAGCGGGCGGGACTACAATGAGCAGTTCTTC.

The J gene is TRBJ2-1, the V gene TRBV20-1; 13 nucleotides match TRBD2. The CDR3 is 19 residues long. J lost 2 bases, V lost 3 bases, and 13 bases had no gene match. In germline, CDR1 is DFQATT, CDR2 SNEGSKA (reference sequence). CDR3 coding DNA: TGCAGTGCTAGTCCCTTGACTAGCGGGGGGCTCACAACCTACAATGAGCAGTTCTTC. As protein: CSASPLTSGGLTTYNEQFF.